This TCR beta chain was retrieved from a study of blood T cell repertoires in COVID-19. Study details: Sites across the United States, Italy and Spain contributed samples from acute and convalescent COVID-19. PBMCs, B-cell-depleted T cells, or T cells were the source of the cDNA or gDNA that made up the material.

In the original analysis: Amplification from reference gene primers served as the basis for estimated nucleated cell counts. The protocol was immunoSEQ multiplex PCR, while the TCRdb copy is restricted to in-frame clones and leaves out a portion. The V and J calls and clone size come from that table; D and trimming were worked out from the DNA. The sample comprises about 120,000 clones, approximately 90% of which are singletons, and 1.8% rests with the top ten. V was clipped by 0 bases and J by 0 bases, with 9 bases between them. The CDR3 is made up of 15 amino acids. The germline V gene has CDR1 SGDLS and CDR2 YYNGEE.

The chain links TRBV9 to TRBJ1-2; D is uncertain. Material: peripheral blood. The clonotype originates from a human donor with active COVID-19. The donor label of this sample is uncertain. The CDR3 loop reads CASSVVAAPNYGYTF. CDR3 in DNA: TGTGCCAGCAGCGTAGTTGCGGCACCTAACTATGGCTACACCTTC.